This T cell receptor (beta chain) was documented in a study of shared clonotypes between healthy human individuals. The table came from immunoSEQ multiplex PCR; TCRdb's copy has only in-frame clones and leaves some out. Altogether over a million clones are present, around 97% being singletons, with the ten largest covering 1.2%. The CDR3 extends over 15 amino acids. Germline V lookup: CDR1 SGHVS, CDR2 FNYEAQ. Unmatched junction bases numbered 2, after V lost 1 base and J lost 1 base. The material sequenced was naive CD4+ T cells sorted from blood. Subset: CD45RA+ positively selected. The rearrangement uses TRBV7-6 and TRBJ2-7; 9 nucleotides agree with TRBD1. This clonotype originated in a man aged 25 to 45 in good health. The CDR3 bases are TGTGCCAGCAGCTTAGTGGGACAGGGTTCCTACGAGCAGTACTTC. Translating gives CASSLVGQGSYEQYF.